One and the same sample provided the 27 T cell receptor beta chains below, sequenced in a study of shared clonotypes between healthy human individuals. Only in-frame clones appear in the TCRdb table, and some are missing; sequencing was by immunoSEQ multiplex PCR. In the table there are 450,000 to 500,000 clones, around four fifths of which are singletons. The sample consisted of PBMCs. The source of these receptors is a middle-aged woman in good health. Some clones in this sample may be carry-over from other donors' samples.

Notes on this clone: This could be a read error, since a much larger clone is one nucleotide away. Other DNA sequences in this specimen translate into the identical CDR3. The chain employs TRBV15 and TRBJ1-1; D is undetermined. This CDR3 is built from 12 residues. The germline V gene has CDR1 LNHNV and CDR2 YYDKDF (reference sequence). V lost 1 base and J lost 3, with 3 bases in between. This CDR3 reads CATSRGYTEAFF. CDR3 in DNA: TGTGCCACCAGCAGAGGGTACACTGAAGCTTTCTTT.

The rearrangement joins TRBV6-1 to TRBJ2-3; perhaps D is TRBD1 or TRBD2 (5 bases each). This CDR3 region has 16 residues. V was shortened by 4 bases and J by 2 bases, with 16 bases between the two germline ends. Germline CDR1 reads MNHNS; CDR2 reads SASEGT. In nucleotides, the CDR3 is TGTGCCAGCAGTGTTACGAGGGGCAGGGCCACAGATACGCAGTATTTT. This gives the protein CASSVTRGRATDTQYF.

V gene TRBV28 combines with J gene TRBJ2-5; 12 bases match TRBD2. CDR3 length: 15 amino acids. Germline lookup yields CDR1 MDHEN and CDR2 SYDVKM. Unmatched junction bases numbered 4, after V lost 5 bases and J lost 3 bases. The CDR3 DNA follows: TGTGCCAGCAGTACCAGGACTAGCGGGGAAGAGACCCAGTACTTC. Translating gives CASSTRTSGEETQYF.

V usage is TRBV5-5 and J usage is TRBJ2-5; 7 bases are shared with TRBD1. V was clipped by 3 bases and J by 4 bases; unmatched bases: 15. This CDR3 comprises 17 residues. The V gene's germline CDR1 is SGHKS and CDR2 YYEKEE (reference sequence). This chain's CDR3 is CASSWTGNLPSRETQYF. The CDR3, as DNA: TGTGCCAGCAGCTGGACAGGAAATTTGCCCTCACGAGAGACCCAGTACTTC.

A few counts support this clone. The rearrangement links TRBV6-5 to TRBJ1-1; TRBD1 matches 7 bases. CDR3 length: 13 residues. V lost 7 bases to trimming and J lost 1 base; unmatched junction nucleotides: 3. Germline loops: CDR1 MNHEY, CDR2 SVGAGI. CDR3 in amino acids: CASNRGQNTEAFF. The CDR3 region has the DNA TGTGCCAGCAACAGGGGACAGAACACTGAAGCTTTCTTT.

V and J are TRBV6-6 and TRBJ1-4; D is ambiguous. The V gene's germline CDR1 is MNHNY and CDR2 SVGAGI (reference sequence). V was pared by 6 bases and J by 2 bases, with 13 bases between. The CDR3 contains 15 residues. This CDR3 is CASRGPGVTNEKLFF. CDR3 coding DNA: TGTGCCAGCAGAGGGCCCGGGGTGACTAATGAAAAACTGTTTTTT.

The CDR3 nucleotides read TGTGCCAGCAGTGGGCAGGGGACGTTTACCTACGAGCAGTACTTC. Translation gives CASSGQGTFTYEQYF. The J gene is TRBJ2-7, the V gene TRBV2; a possible D gene is TRBD1 (6 bases). The CDR3 spans 15 residues. Germline assignment: CDR1 SNHLY and CDR2 FYNNEI. Trimming removed 4 bases from V and 2 bases from J, with 15 bases in between.

Concerning this clone itself: A far larger clone is only one base removed, so a read error is likely. The chain couples TRBV9 to TRBJ1-1, with TRBD1 as a possible D gene (5 bases). The length of the CDR3 is 13 residues. The V gene's germline CDR1 is SGDLS and CDR2 YYNGEE. CDR3 protein: CASSKGMNTKAFF. The DNA of the CDR3 is TGTGCCAGCAGCAAGGGGATGAACACTAAAGCTTTCTTT.

The chain links TRBV28 to TRBJ2-5; maybe TRBD2 (8 bases). Trimming pared 6 bases from V and 6 bases from J, leaving 23 bases between. The CDR3 contains 16 residues. CDR1 MDHEN and CDR2 SYDVKM come from the germline V gene. The CDR3 protein is CASRTGRLAGSKTQYF. The CDR3 region has the DNA TGTGCCAGCAGGACAGGGCGGCTAGCGGGTAGCAAGACCCAGTACTTC.

This chain joins TRBV4-1 and TRBJ2-3, with 9 nucleotides matching TRBD2. Trimming cost V 8 bases and J 4 bases; bases outside gene matches: 7. This CDR3 region has 14 residues. The germline CDR1 and CDR2 sequences are MGHRA and YSYEKL. This CDR3 reads CASSERGAADTQYF. DNA for the CDR3: TGCGCCAGCTCCGAGCGGGGGGCGGCAGATACGCAGTATTTT.

The gene calls are TRBV10-3 and TRBJ2-2, with 11 positions matching TRBD2. CDR3 length: 21 residues. Germline loops: CDR1 ENHRY, CDR2 SYGVKD. After removal of 4 bases from V and 1 base from J, the junction contained 17 bases not matched to a gene. The CDR3 region is CAISGGSDTSGSDLNTGELFF. CDR3 sequence (DNA): TGTGCCATCAGTGGAGGTTCCGACACTAGCGGGAGTGATTTGAACACCGGGGAGCTGTTTTTT.

The rearrangement joins TRBV5-4 to TRBJ1-1; 10 bases map to TRBD1. This CDR3 contains 13 residues. Germline CDR1 and CDR2: SGHNT and YYREEE (reference sequence). Losses at the gene ends were 4 bases for V and 6 bases for J; bases not matched to a gene: 3. The CDR3 sequence is CASSPDRGSEAFF. The CDR3 DNA follows: TGTGCCAGCAGCCCGGACAGGGGGTCTGAAGCTTTCTTT.

This chain connects TRBV5-6 to TRBJ2-7; D is tentatively TRBD1 or TRBD2 (7 bases each). The germline V gene encodes CDR1 SGHDT and CDR2 YYEEEE. The V end was cut by 0 bases, the J end by 4 bases, with 14 bases between. CDR3 size: 15 residues. CDR3 amino acids: CASSLGYQGGYEQYF. DNA of the CDR3: TGTGCCAGCAGCTTGGGTTATCAGGGGGGGTACGAGCAGTACTTC.

This clone was found many times. The chain employs TRBV7-9 and TRBJ2-1, with 8 nucleotides matching TRBD2. CDR1 SEHNR and CDR2 FQNEAQ come from the germline V gene (reference sequence). This CDR3 is 18 amino acids long. Losses at the gene ends were 0 bases for V and 3 bases for J; bases not matched to a gene: 10. The CDR3 loop is CASSLAQLREGIYNEQFF. Here the CDR3 DNA reads TGTGCCAGCAGCTTAGCGCAGTTACGGGAGGGTATCTACAATGAGCAGTTCTTC.

The chain joins TRBV6-5 to TRBJ1-1; TRBD1 might be the D (5 bases). The germline V gene has CDR1 MNHEY and CDR2 SVGAGI. V was shortened by 5 bases and J by 3 bases, with 10 bases between the two germline ends. CDR3 length: 13 residues. The CDR3 is CASSPTGHTEAFF. The CDR3 DNA reads TGTGCCAGCAGTCCCACGGGACACACTGAAGCTTTCTTT.

Remarks on this clone: One base away lies a much larger clone, so this may be a sequencing read error. Other nucleotide sequences from this sample produce the same CDR3. The chain combines TRBV5-1 with TRBJ2-3, with a tentative D call TRBD2 (5 bases). CDR1 and CDR2 from the germline V gene are SGHRS and YFSETQ. Trimming cost V 0 bases and J 0 bases, with 5 bases left between them. The CDR3 covers 14 residues. The CDR3 DNA sequence: TGCGCCAGCAGCTTGGGGACTAGCACAGATACGCAGTATTTT. This translates into CASSLGTSTDTQYF. Full variable domain (outside the CDR3, taken from reference TRBV5-1 and TRBJ2-3): KAGVTQTPRYLIKTRGQQVTLSCSPISGHRSVSWYQQTPGQGLQFLFEYFSETQRNKGNFPGRFSGRQFSNSRSEMNVSTLELGDSALYLCASSLGTSTDTQYFGPGTRLTVL.

This chain links TRBV30 with TRBJ1-2, with D tentatively TRBD1 (5 bases). Trimming shortened V by 5 bases and J by 8 bases, and 15 bases separated the two germline ends. The CDR3 is made up of 12 amino acids. Germline-derived CDR1 and CDR2 are GTSNPN and SVGIG (reference sequence). The DNA for the CDR3 is TGTGCCTGGGGTAGCCCGGACACGGGCTACACCTTC. Protein: CAWGSPDTGYTF.

The rearrangement links TRBV5-1 to TRBJ2-2; 9 nucleotides agree with TRBD1. The junction had 3 bases not matched to a gene; V was cut back by 7 bases and J by 2 bases. Germline V CDR1 and CDR2: SGHRS, YFSETQ. The CDR3 runs to 14 residues. The CDR3 DNA sequence: TGCGCCAGCGGACAGGGGAGAAACACCGGGGAGCTGTTTTTT. It encodes CASGQGRNTGELFF.

The CDR3 spells CASSIRQVSGANVLTF. The CDR3 DNA reads as TGTGCCAGTAGTATCCGACAGGTCTCTGGGGCCAACGTCCTGACTTTC. The genes are TRBV19 and TRBJ2-6, with a weak D call TRBD1 (6 bases). The CDR3 extends over 16 amino acids. V dropped 3 bases and J dropped 0 bases, with 9 bases sitting between them. Germline V gives CDR1 LNHDA, CDR2 SQIVND (reference sequence). Full variable domain (missing parts from reference TRBV19 and TRBJ2-6): DGGITQSPKYLFRKEGQNVTLSCEQNLNHDAMYWYRQDPGQGLRLIYYSQIVNDFQKGDIAEGYSVSREKKESFPLTVTSAQKNPTAFYLCASSIRQVSGANVLTFGAGSRLTVL.

V gene TRBV5-4 combines with J gene TRBJ2-7, with TRBD1 matching 7 bases. Germline V gene data show CDR1 as SGHNT and CDR2 as YYREEE (reference sequence). V was clipped by 4 bases and J by 0 bases; unmatched bases: 7. CDR3 length: 15 amino acids. As DNA, the CDR3 is TGTGCCAGCAGCAAAGGCCGGGACAGCTCCTACGAGCAGTACTTC. Residues: CASSKGRDSSYEQYF.

The chain uses TRBV11-2 and TRBJ2-2; D is unresolved. V lost 2 bases, J lost 0 bases, and 10 bases lay in between. Germline CDR1 and CDR2: SGHAT and FQNNGV. The CDR3 spans 16 residues. This chain's CDR3 is CASSLWAGTNTGELFF. The CDR3 DNA sequence: TGTGCCAGCAGCTTATGGGCAGGAACGAACACCGGGGAGCTGTTTTTT.

V gene TRBV30 combines with J gene TRBJ1-5; D call uncertain. The CDR3 totals 13 residues. Germline V gene data show CDR1 as GTSNPN and CDR2 as SVGIG (reference sequence). Trimming removed 2 bases at V and 3 bases at J, with 8 bases between. The CDR3 DNA reads TGTGCCTGGAGTTCAGACAACAATCAGCCCCAGCATTTT. As protein: CAWSSDNNQPQHF.

This clone showed up just a few times. A far more abundant clone sits one base away, making this likely a read error. This same CDR3 is encoded by further DNA sequences in the sample. The V and J genes are TRBV30 and TRBJ1-1; D gene uncertain. CDR1 is GTSNPN and CDR2 is SVGIG in the germline V gene (reference sequence). The CDR3 is made up of 12 amino acids. In nucleotides, the CDR3 is TGTGCCTGGAGGGAGGGTCGCTCTGAAGCCTTCTTT. Translating gives CAWREGRSEAFF.

A word on this clone: This sequence is one base from a far larger clone and is likely a read error. The rearrangement uses TRBV5-8 and TRBJ1-1; D unresolved. CDR3 size: 13 residues. Germline V CDR1 and CDR2: SGHTS, YDEGEE. V was trimmed by 5 bases and J by 1 base, leaving 9 bases between them. This chain's CDR3 is CASSSASNTEAFF. The CDR3 DNA follows: TGTGCCAGCAGTTCCGCATCGAACACTGAAGCTTTCTTT.

The CDR3 DNA sequence: TGTGCCAGCAGCTTGGAGTTATCAGATACGCAGTATTTT. Residues: CASSLELSDTQYF. This chain uses TRBV5-4 with TRBJ2-3; D is uncertain. The germline V and J ends were trimmed by 0 bases and 4 bases, with 6 bases remaining between them. Looked up from germline, CDR1 is SGHNT and CDR2 is YYREEE (reference sequence). CDR3 length equals 13 residues.

This chain links TRBV7-8 with TRBJ1-1; 8 positions match TRBD1. Germline V gene sequence: CDR1 SGHVS, CDR2 FQNEAQ. The CDR3 has 14 amino acids. V was pared by 5 bases and J by 6 bases, with 8 bases of the junction left unmatched. The CDR3 loop reads CASSIQTGGPEAFF. DNA for the CDR3: TGTGCCAGCAGCATACAAACAGGGGGGCCTGAAGCTTTCTTT.

A remark on this clone: A far larger clone is one base from this, pointing to a likely read error. This specimen includes other DNA sequences encoding the same CDR3. The rearrangement joins TRBV7-3 to TRBJ2-1; TRBD2 matches at 12 bases. V shed 4 bases, J shed 3 bases, and the junction held 1 base outside the gene matches. The germline CDR1 and CDR2 sequences are SGHTA and FQGTGA. There are 15 residues in the CDR3. This CDR3 reads CASSSLAGGYNEQFF. Here the CDR3 DNA reads TGTGCCAGCAGCTCACTAGCGGGAGGCTACAATGAGCAGTTCTTC. The variable domain in full, completed from reference TRBV7-3 and TRBJ2-1, reads GAGVSQTPSNKVTEKGKYVELRCDPISGHTALYWYRQSLGQGPEFLIYFQGTGAADDSGLPNDRFFAVRPEGSVSTLKIQRTERGDSAVYLCASSSLAGGYNEQFFGPGTRLTVL.